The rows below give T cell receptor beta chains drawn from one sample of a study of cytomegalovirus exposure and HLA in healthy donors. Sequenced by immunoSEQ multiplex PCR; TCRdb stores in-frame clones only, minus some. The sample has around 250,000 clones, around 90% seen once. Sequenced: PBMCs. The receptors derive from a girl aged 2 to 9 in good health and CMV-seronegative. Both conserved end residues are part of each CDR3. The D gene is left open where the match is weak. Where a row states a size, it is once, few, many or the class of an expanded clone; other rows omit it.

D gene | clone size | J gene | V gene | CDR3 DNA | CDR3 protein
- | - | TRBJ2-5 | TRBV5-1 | TGCGCCAGCAGCTTGGGTTCAGGGATCCAAGAGACCCAGTACTTC | CASSLGSGIQETQYF
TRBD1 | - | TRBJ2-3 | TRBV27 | TGTGCCAGCAGTTTACAGGGGGCTGGCACAGATACGCAGTATTTT | CASSLQGAGTDTQYF
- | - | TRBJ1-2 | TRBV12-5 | TGTGCTAGTGGTTTGGACCGGGTCCGAAACTATGGCTACACCTTC | CASGLDRVRNYGYTF
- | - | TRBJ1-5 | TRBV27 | TGTGCCAGCAGCTTTAGTAGCAATCAGCCCCAGCATTTT | CASSFSSNQPQHF
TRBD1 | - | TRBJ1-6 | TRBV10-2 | TGCGCCAGCAGTGAGACCCGACAGGGGGCGAATAATTCACCCCTCCACTTT | CASSETRQGANNSPLHF
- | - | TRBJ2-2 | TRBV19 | TGTGCCAGTAGTATATCATCAGGGTCGAACACCGGGGAGCTGTTTTTT | CASSISSGSNTGELFF
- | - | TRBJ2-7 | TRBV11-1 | TGTGCCAGCAGCCGTCCACAGGACTCCTACGAGCAGTACTTC | CASSRPQDSYEQYF
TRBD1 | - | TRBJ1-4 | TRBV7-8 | TGTGCCAGCAGCTCCAGTTCAGGGGGCCCTAATGAAAAACTGTTTTTT | CASSSSSGGPNEKLFF
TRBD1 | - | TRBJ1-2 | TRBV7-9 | TGTGCCAGCACGGGACAGAAGGATGGCTACACCTTC | CASTGQKDGYTF
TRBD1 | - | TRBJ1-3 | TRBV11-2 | TGTGCCAGCAGCCCAGGGACAGGGGTGGATTTT | CASSPGTGVDF
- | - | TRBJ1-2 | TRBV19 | TGTGCCAGTAGCTGGGCCGCCGCTAACTATGGCTACACCTTC | CASSWAAANYGYTF
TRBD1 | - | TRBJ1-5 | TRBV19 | TGTGCCAGTAGTATATGGTTAGGGACAGGGGTACTTAGCAATCAGCCCCAGCATTTT | CASSIWLGTGVLSNQPQHF
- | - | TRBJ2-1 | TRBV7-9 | TGTGCCAGCAGCTTAAGGGGCCTATCAACTAATGAGCAGTTCTTC | CASSLRGLSTNEQFF
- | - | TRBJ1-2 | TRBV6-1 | TGTGCCAGCCCGGATAGGTCAGGGGGCTACACCTTC | CASPDRSGGYTF
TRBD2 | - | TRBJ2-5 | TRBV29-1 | TGCAGCGTTGATCGACTAGCGGGACGTCAAGAGACCCAGTACTTC | CSVDRLAGRQETQYF
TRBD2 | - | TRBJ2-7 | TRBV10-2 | TGCGCCAGCAGGGACGTTAGCGGGGCTTCCTACGAGCAGTACTTC | CASRDVSGASYEQYF
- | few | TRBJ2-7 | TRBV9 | TGTGCCAGCAGCGTAGATGGCGGCTCCTACGAGCAGTACTTC | CASSVDGGSYEQYF
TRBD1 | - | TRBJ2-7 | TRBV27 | TGTGCCAGCAGTTCCCGACAGGGGGCGCCATACGAGCAGTACTTC | CASSSRQGAPYEQYF
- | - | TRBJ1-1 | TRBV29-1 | TGCAGCGTTGAATCCGGGGGTGCAGCTTTCTTT | CSVESGGAAFF
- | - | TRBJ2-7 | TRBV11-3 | TGTGCCAGCAGTAGGGCGGGTGCCGTCTACGAGCAGTACTTC | CASSRAGAVYEQYF
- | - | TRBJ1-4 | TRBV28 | TGTGCCAGCAGCCCATCGGGGGGCAAGGCGCAAAAACTGTTTTTT | CASSPSGGKAQKLFF
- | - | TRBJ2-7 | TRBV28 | TGTGCCAGCAATGCAGGGTTCTTTAGCTCCTACGAGCAGTACTTC | CASNAGFFSSYEQYF
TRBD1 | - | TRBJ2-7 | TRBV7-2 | TGTGCCAGCAGCGCCACAGGGGTACGGCAGTACTTC | CASSATGVRQYF
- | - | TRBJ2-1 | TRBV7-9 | TGTGCCGGCGAGGGGGACTACAAAAACTACAATGAGCAGTTCTTC | CAGEGDYKNYNEQFF
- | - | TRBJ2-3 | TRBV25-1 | TGTGCCAGGAGGACTGGCGGGGCCGACCCTAGCACAGATACGCAGTATTTT | CARRTGGADPSTDTQYF
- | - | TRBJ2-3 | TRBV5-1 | TGCGCCAGCAGCTTGGGAGAATCGCCAGATACGCAGTATTTT | CASSLGESPDTQYF